This TCR beta chain was retrieved from a study of early T cells in non-severe SARS-CoV-2 infection. In the study overall: Alpha and beta chains were unpaired, from unsorted whole-blood bulk RNA. Findings and caveats of the study: Private and CD4 specificities were missed by VDJdb matching, skewed to anti-spike CD8.

Unique molecular identifiers (one per individual cDNA molecule) were attached. TCRdb analysed the 5' RACE reads with MiXCR anew, one entry per CDR3 protein. There are 55,000 to 75,000 distinct CDR3 sequences in the sample; around 12% occur only once, and over 0.95% lies in the top ten. This clonotype was seen a few times. Its antigen is not known. Germline-derived CDR1 and CDR2 are SGHTA and FQGNSA. CDR3 size: 14 residues. V dropped 3 bases and J dropped 8 bases, with 13 bases sitting between them. The chain is built from TRBV7-2 and TRBJ1-4; no firm D call. This clonotype was sampled from an adult who was a healthcare worker with PCR-confirmed SARS-CoV-2 infection or an uninfected control (not recorded which). Sequencing was done on a sample of whole blood. This CDR3 reads CASSLGGMGEKLFF. The CDR3 coding sequence is TGTGCCAGCAGCTTGGGAGGGATGGGGGAAAAACTGTTTTTT.